The 32 T cell receptor beta chains below come from one sample, sequenced in a study of shared clonotypes between healthy human individuals. TCRdb keeps only in-frame clones here, not all; method: immunoSEQ multiplex PCR. In the table there are some 2.1 million clones, less than 95% of which are singletons. CD45RO negativity and positive selection for CCR7 defined naive CD8 cells, a population that excluded terminally differentiated effector memory CD45RA+ cells. Sequenced input: naive CD8+ T cells sorted from blood. These receptors all come from a man younger than 35 in good health.

This chain uses TRBV19 with TRBJ1-1; the D is unclear. This CDR3 spans 12 amino acids. Germline CDR1 LNHDA, CDR2 SQIVND (reference sequence). V lost 8 bases and J 1 base, leaving 8 bases between the germline ends. The CDR3 spells CASYYRNTEAFF. The CDR3 DNA reads as TGTGCCAGTTATTACCGGAACACTGAAGCTTTCTTT.

The chain combines TRBV10-3 with TRBJ2-4, with 9 nucleotides matching TRBD1. In germline, CDR1 is ENHRY, CDR2 SYGVKD. Trimming removed 10 bases from V and 5 bases from J; junction bases left unmatched: 3. This CDR3 is 12 amino acids long. The CDR3 bases are TGTGCCACACGGGACAGGGAAAACATTCAGTACTTC. Its translation: CATRDRENIQYF.

Comments on this clone: The sample holds other DNA sequences that translate to the same CDR3. The rearrangement joins TRBV5-1 to TRBJ1-1, with 7 positions matching TRBD1. After removal of 0 bases from V and 5 bases from J, the junction contained 4 bases not matched to a gene. The CDR3 extends over 14 amino acids. Germline V CDR1 and CDR2: SGHRS, YFSETQ. The CDR3 DNA reads TGCGCCAGCAGCTTGGGACAGGGTCTAACTGAAGCTTTCTTT. It codes for CASSLGQGLTEAFF.

J is TRBJ1-1 and V is TRBV2; possibly TRBD1 for D (5 bases). The V end lost 8 bases, the J end lost 4 bases, and 14 bases lay between the germline ends. CDR1 is SNHLY, CDR2 FYNNEI, per germline. CDR3 size: 13 residues. CDR3 nucleotide sequence: TGTGCCAGCTTTAAGGCAGGGAGCACTGAAGCTTTCTTT. This gives the protein CASFKAGSTEAFF.

The chain couples TRBV2 to TRBJ2-6, with 8 bases identical to TRBD2. The CDR3 totals 16 residues. In germline, CDR1 is SNHLY, CDR2 FYNNEI. V was pared by 4 bases and J by 0 bases, with 2 bases of the junction left unmatched. This chain's CDR3 is CASSGAGGSGANVLTF. CDR3 nucleotides: TGTGCCAGCAGTGGGGCGGGAGGCTCTGGGGCCAACGTCCTGACTTTC. Supplemented by reference TRBV2 and TRBJ2-6, the full variable domain reads EPEVTQTPSHQVTQMGQEVILRCVPISNHLYFYWYRQILGQKVEFLVSFYNNEISEKSEIFDDQFSVERPDGSNFTLKIRSTKLEDSAMYFCASSGAGGSGANVLTFGAGSRLTVL.

This clone appeared a few times. The chain carries TRBV11-2 and TRBJ2-4; D possibly corresponds to TRBD1 (6 bases). CDR3 size: 13 residues. CDR1 and CDR2 from the germline V gene are SGHAT and FQNNGV. V gave up 6 bases and J gave up 8 bases, with 14 bases separating them. The CDR3 nucleotides read TGTGCCAGCAGAATATGGGCAGGGGACATTCAGTACTTC. Protein product: CASRIWAGDIQYF.

The gene calls are TRBV5-1 and TRBJ1-2; possible D gene TRBD1, 5 bases. The CDR3 runs 14 residues. Germline V gives CDR1 SGHRS, CDR2 YFSETQ. V was cut by 4 bases and J by 1 base, with 11 bases left in between. CDR3 loop: CASSLQEFNYGYTF. CDR3 in DNA: TGCGCCAGCAGCCTACAGGAATTTAACTATGGCTACACCTTC.

V usage is TRBV5-1 and J usage is TRBJ2-1, with TRBD2 matching 11 bases. The V gene's germline CDR1 is SGHRS and CDR2 YFSETQ. The length of the CDR3 is 16 residues. V shed 4 bases and J 7 bases; nucleotides not matched to a gene: 10. The CDR3 region is CASSPGDASGGNEQFF. The CDR3 bases are TGCGCCAGCAGCCCGGGGGATGCTAGCGGGGGGAATGAGCAGTTCTTC.

The chain joins TRBV27 to TRBJ1-6, with D maybe TRBD1 (5 bases). The CDR3 is 16 residues long. Germline loops: CDR1 MNHEY, CDR2 SMNVEV (reference sequence). V lost 6 bases and J 5 bases, leaving 17 bases between the germline ends. CDR3: CASSSLQQGDNSPLHF. In nucleotides, the CDR3 is TGTGCCAGCAGCTCTCTCCAGCAGGGAGATAATTCACCCCTCCACTTT.

This clone showed up just a few times. This chain connects TRBV2 to TRBJ2-7; possibly TRBD1 for D (6 bases). Trimming removed 9 bases at V and 1 base at J, with 13 bases between. The CDR3 consists of 13 residues. CDR1 is SNHLY and CDR2 is FYNNEI in the germline V gene. CDR3 sequence reads: CASAIQGSYEQYF. CDR3 sequence (DNA): TGTGCCAGTGCGATACAGGGATCCTACGAGCAGTACTTC.

The CDR3 is CAWGSGIRNEQFF. The CDR3, as DNA: TGTGCCTGGGGTAGCGGGATTAGGAATGAGCAGTTCTTC. The V and J genes are TRBV30 and TRBJ2-1; 8 bases fit TRBD2. J was trimmed by 7 bases and V by 5 bases; bases with no gene match: 7. CDR1 and CDR2 (germline): GTSNPN, SVGIG (reference sequence). The CDR3 is made up of 13 amino acids.

Details on this clone: Distinct nucleotide sequences in the sample also encode this CDR3. The chain couples TRBV28 to TRBJ2-7; no reliable D call. CDR3 length: 13 amino acids. V lost 3 bases and J 3 bases, leaving 9 bases between the germline ends. Per germline, CDR1 MDHEN and CDR2 SYDVKM. The CDR3 DNA sequence: TGTGCCAGCAGTTTGGTAGGCAGCTACGAGCAGTACTTC. It encodes CASSLVGSYEQYF.

The CDR3 DNA reads as TGTGCCAGCAGCGGGACAGCTGGGGGTGAGCAGTACTTC. Translated, it gives CASSGTAGGEQYF. The chain has TRBV2 and TRBJ2-7; 7 nucleotides agree with TRBD1. Looked up from germline, CDR1 is SNHLY and CDR2 is FYNNEI. The CDR3 totals 13 residues. Unmatched junction bases numbered 9, after V lost 6 bases and J lost 7 bases.

The rearrangement links TRBV7-9 to TRBJ2-1, with TRBD2 matching 8 bases. J gave up 10 bases and V 0 bases, and 8 bases lay outside the gene matches. From germline, CDR1 is SEHNR and CDR2 FQNEAQ (reference sequence). This CDR3 contains 15 residues. DNA for the CDR3: TGTGCCAGCAGCTTAGCGGAGGGACTAGTGGGGGAGCAGTTCTTC. Encoded protein: CASSLAEGLVGEQFF.

Remarks on this clone: Other DNA sequences in the sample encode the same CDR3. The V call is TRBV7-9, the J call TRBJ2-7; perhaps TRBD1 as D (5 bases). V was trimmed by 4 bases and J by 3 bases, leaving 10 bases between them. Germline V CDR1 and CDR2: SEHNR, FQNEAQ (reference sequence). This CDR3 region has 13 residues. The CDR3 bases are TGTGCCAGCAGCTCGTTGACAGACTACGAGCAGTACTTC. Encoded protein: CASSSLTDYEQYF.

V and J are TRBV9 and TRBJ2-1, with 10 bases fitting TRBD2. Germline CDR1 SGDLS, CDR2 YYNGEE. This CDR3 is 15 amino acids long. V shed 3 bases, J shed 7 bases, and the junction held 7 bases outside the gene matches. CDR3 in DNA: TGTGCCAGCAGCGCGGCCGGGACTAGCGCTAATGAGCAGTTCTTC. Residues: CASSAAGTSANEQFF.

The CDR3 loop is CASKSITRDVLFF. CDR3 DNA sequence: TGTGCCAGCAAAAGCATCACGAGGGATGTGCTGTTTTTT. The chain employs TRBV6-5 and TRBJ2-2; TRBD2 is a possible D gene (5 bases). The V and J ends lost 7 bases and 13 bases respectively, with 19 bases between them. Germline V CDR1 and CDR2: MNHEY, SVGAGI. The CDR3 consists of 13 residues.

A word on this clone: The same CDR3 also results from other DNA sequences found in this sample. This chain uses TRBV5-6 with TRBJ2-7; D could derive from TRBD1 or TRBD2 (5 bases each). Trimming took 3 bases from V and 4 from J, leaving 11 bases between them. Germline V gene data show CDR1 as SGHDT and CDR2 as YYEEEE. The CDR3 runs to 13 residues. The CDR3 protein is CASSWAGAYEQYF. The CDR3 DNA reads as TGTGCCAGCAGCTGGGCCGGGGCTTACGAGCAGTACTTC.

The chain is built from TRBV4-1 and TRBJ2-1; D may be TRBD2 (5 bases). V dropped 1 base and J dropped 9 bases, with 10 bases sitting between them. This CDR3 spans 13 amino acids. The germline CDR1 and CDR2 sequences are MGHRA and YSYEKL. CDR3 sequence reads: CASSQVGGSEQFF. In nucleotides, the CDR3 is TGCGCCAGCAGCCAAGTAGGAGGCAGTGAGCAGTTCTTC.

The V call is TRBV7-2, the J call TRBJ1-2; 10 bases map to TRBD1. V lost 5 bases, J lost 4 bases, and 4 bases stayed unmatched. The CDR3 covers 14 residues. CDR1 is SGHTA and CDR2 is FQGNSA in the germline V gene. The CDR3 loop is CASSHGTGVYGYTF. As DNA, the CDR3 is TGTGCCAGCAGCCACGGGACAGGGGTCTATGGCTACACCTTC. Drawing the rest from reference TRBV7-2 and TRBJ1-2, the complete variable domain is GAGVSQSPSNKVTEKGKDVELRCDPISGHTALYWYRQSLGQGLEFLIYFQGNSAPDKSGLPSDRFSAERTGGSVSTLTIQRTQQEDSAVYLCASSHGTGVYGYTFGSGTRLTVV.

The chain has TRBV6-1 and TRBJ1-1; D not certain. The CDR3 length is 13 residues. Germline V gene lookup returns CDR1 MNHNS and CDR2 SASEGT. Trimming left V 2 bases short and J 4 bases short, with 8 bases between. The CDR3 coding sequence is TGTGCCAGCAGTGAAAGCGGCGTCACTGAAGCTTTCTTT. Encoded protein: CASSESGVTEAFF.

This chain connects TRBV5-1 to TRBJ1-2; 9 nucleotides match TRBD1. With V trimmed by 7 bases and J by 3 bases, 10 bases remained unmatched. The germline V gene has CDR1 SGHRS and CDR2 YFSETQ. This CDR3 spans 15 amino acids. The CDR3 nucleotides read TGCGCCAGCGGAGAACAGGGGGCGATAGACTATGGCTACACCTTC. It translates to CASGEQGAIDYGYTF.

This chain joins TRBV7-9 and TRBJ2-2; 11 bases line up with TRBD2. CDR1 and CDR2 (germline): SEHNR, FQNEAQ (reference sequence). With 5 bases clipped from V and 5 bases from J, the junction kept 4 bases outside the gene matches. The CDR3 extends over 15 amino acids. CDR3 region: CASSGWTSGTGELFF. The CDR3 DNA sequence: TGTGCCAGCAGCGGATGGACTAGCGGGACCGGGGAGCTGTTTTTT.

The chain uses TRBV19 and TRBJ2-7; no definite D call. V was pared by 3 bases and J by 2 bases, with 14 bases between. Per germline, CDR1 LNHDA and CDR2 SQIVND (reference sequence). CDR3 length equals 15 residues. The CDR3 sequence: CASSISTDNPYEQYF. CDR3 DNA sequence: TGTGCCAGTAGTATCTCCACCGATAATCCCTACGAGCAGTACTTC.

Points on this clone: This same CDR3 is encoded by further DNA sequences in the sample. This CDR3 is CASSLGGITEAFF. CDR3 nucleotide sequence: TGTGCCAGCAGTTTGGGGGGGATTACTGAAGCTTTCTTT. The V gene is TRBV27, the J gene TRBJ1-1; D perhaps matches TRBD1 (5 bases). The CDR3 runs 13 residues. The V gene lost 3 bases and the J gene lost 5 bases, with 10 bases spanning the gap. Germline values: CDR1 MNHEY, CDR2 SMNVEV (reference sequence).

The chain has TRBV27 and TRBJ2-7, with D perhaps assigned TRBD1 or TRBD2 (5 bases each). Trimming cost V 5 bases and J 2 bases, with 19 bases left between them. This CDR3 comprises 16 residues. In germline, CDR1 is MNHEY, CDR2 SMNVEV (reference sequence). The CDR3 DNA follows: TGTGCCAGCAGTCCGCCCGGGACCCTAATCCCCTACGAGCAGTACTTC. Its protein is CASSPPGTLIPYEQYF.

The chain is built from TRBV4-1 and TRBJ2-5, with 7 bases matching TRBD1. Germline V gives CDR1 MGHRA, CDR2 YSYEKL. This CDR3 has 15 amino acids. The V and J ends lost 4 bases and 4 bases, in that order; junction bases with no gene match: 9. The CDR3 loop reads CASSPSQGVGETQYF. In DNA form, the CDR3 reads TGCGCCAGCAGCCCGTCGCAGGGGGTCGGAGAGACCCAGTACTTC.

A single count supports this clone. The chain recombines TRBV6-5 with TRBJ1-2; D gene unclear. This CDR3 is built from 12 residues. Trimming took 2 bases from V and 8 from J, leaving 9 bases between them. In germline, CDR1 is MNHEY, CDR2 SVGAGI. For the CDR3, the DNA is TGTGCCAGCAGTTACGTTGGAGGGGGCTACACCTTC. It codes for CASSYVGGGYTF.

This clone was counted a single time. The chain joins TRBV7-2 to TRBJ2-7, with 7 bases lining up with TRBD1. V shed 4 bases and J 7 bases; nucleotides not matched to a gene: 16. CDR3 length equals 16 residues. Looked up from germline, CDR1 is SGHTA and CDR2 is FQGNSA. This chain's CDR3 is CASSSYPTGFRYEQYF. CDR3 coding DNA: TGTGCCAGCAGCTCCTACCCGACAGGGTTTCGATATGAGCAGTACTTC.

This clone was observed once. Other DNA variants within this sample encode the same CDR3. The chain is built from TRBV29-1 and TRBJ2-7; 8 bases agree with TRBD1. V lost 2 bases and J lost 0; bases outside the gene matches: 0. The CDR3 is 13 residues long. Looked up from germline, CDR1 is SQVTM and CDR2 is ANQGSEA. CDR3 amino acids: CSVETGGSYEQYF. In nucleotides, the CDR3 is TGCAGCGTTGAAACAGGGGGCTCCTACGAGCAGTACTTC.

The chain uses TRBV25-1 and TRBJ2-7; D not resolved. Trimming cost V 6 bases and J 11 bases, with 11 bases left between them. Germline V gives CDR1 MGHDK, CDR2 SYGVNS. The CDR3 consists of 10 residues. CDR3 loop: CASSDNSEYF. The CDR3 coding sequence is TGTGCCAGCAGCGATAACTCAGAGTACTTC.

This chain connects TRBV2 to TRBJ1-2; D ambiguous. CDR1 and CDR2 from the germline V gene are SNHLY and FYNNEI. Deletions cut 8 bases from V and 6 bases from J, with 16 bases between. This CDR3 spans 13 amino acids. The CDR3 protein is CASDAIGPDGYTF. The CDR3 DNA reads TGTGCCAGCGACGCGATAGGGCCCGATGGCTACACCTTC.